This is a list of T cell receptor beta chains from one sample in a study of T cells in localized non-small cell lung cancer. The protocol was immunoSEQ multiplex PCR, while the TCRdb copy is restricted to in-frame clones and leaves out a portion. The profile shows about 33,000 clones, about nine tenths of them singletons. This specimen was peripheral blood mononuclear cells, taken before any cancer treatment. These receptors all come from a man between 40 and 69 years old with stage III lung adenocarcinoma. CDR3s include the opening cysteine and the closing phenylalanine or tryptophan. A D gene is named only where the DNA matches it firmly. A row's size may be missing; if present it is once, few, many or a size class.

j_call: TRBJ2-2; clone_size: -; d_call: TRBD1; v_call: TRBV5-5; cdr3_aa: CASTTGGTNTGELFF; cdr3_nt: TGTGCCAGCACCACAGGGGGCACGAACACCGGGGAGCTGTTTTTT
j_call: TRBJ2-5; clone_size: -; d_call: TRBD1; v_call: TRBV5-1; cdr3_aa: CASSLGTGRQETQYF; cdr3_nt: TGCGCCAGCAGCTTGGGGACAGGGCGCCAAGAGACCCAGTACTTC
j_call: TRBJ2-5; clone_size: -; d_call: -; v_call: TRBV13; cdr3_aa: CASSFNNQETQYF; cdr3_nt: TGTGCCAGCAGCTTCAACAACCAAGAGACCCAGTACTTC
j_call: TRBJ1-1; clone_size: -; d_call: -; v_call: TRBV19; cdr3_aa: CASTTGQGRGAEAFF; cdr3_nt: TGTGCCAGTACCACGGGGCAGGGTCGGGGCGCTGAAGCTTTCTTT
j_call: TRBJ1-1; clone_size: -; d_call: -; v_call: TRBV7-9; cdr3_aa: CASSSMGLNTEAFF; cdr3_nt: TGTGCCAGCAGCTCTATGGGGTTGAACACTGAAGCTTTCTTT
j_call: TRBJ1-1; clone_size: -; d_call: -; v_call: TRBV19; cdr3_aa: CASSDFSGGKEAFF; cdr3_nt: TGTGCCAGTAGTGATTTTAGCGGGGGCAAGGAAGCTTTCTTT
j_call: TRBJ2-7; clone_size: -; d_call: TRBD2; v_call: TRBV7-2; cdr3_aa: CASSPGLVFYEQYF; cdr3_nt: TGTGCCAGCAGCCCGGGACTAGTCTTCTACGAGCAGTACTTC
j_call: TRBJ1-2; clone_size: few; d_call: TRBD1; v_call: TRBV28; cdr3_aa: CASTQGGTGGF; cdr3_nt: TGTGCCAGCACCCAAGGGGGGACAGGAGGCTTC
j_call: TRBJ2-5; clone_size: -; d_call: -; v_call: TRBV7-2; cdr3_aa: CASSLFVGPQETQYF; cdr3_nt: TGTGCCAGCAGCTTATTTGTGGGGCCCCAAGAGACCCAGTACTTC
j_call: TRBJ2-7; clone_size: -; d_call: -; v_call: TRBV6-1; cdr3_aa: CASSVQNSYEQYF; cdr3_nt: TGTGCCAGCAGTGTGCAGAATTCCTACGAGCAGTACTTC
j_call: TRBJ2-3; clone_size: -; d_call: TRBD1; v_call: TRBV5-5; cdr3_aa: CASSWIEGAPTDTQYF; cdr3_nt: TGTGCCAGCAGCTGGATTGAGGGGGCACCCACAGATACGCAGTATTTT
j_call: TRBJ1-5; clone_size: -; d_call: -; v_call: TRBV5-8; cdr3_aa: CASSLEEGGNNQPQHF; cdr3_nt: TGTGCCAGCAGCTTGGAGGAAGGGGGTAACAATCAGCCCCAGCATTTT
j_call: TRBJ2-3; clone_size: -; d_call: TRBD2; v_call: TRBV5-4; cdr3_aa: CASSSTSGETDTQYF; cdr3_nt: TGTGCCAGCAGCAGCACTAGCGGGGAAACAGATACGCAGTATTTT
j_call: TRBJ2-5; clone_size: -; d_call: -; v_call: TRBV7-3; cdr3_aa: CASSFSGTRETQYF; cdr3_nt: TGTGCCAGCAGCTTTAGCGGAACTCGGGAGACCCAGTACTTC
j_call: TRBJ2-3; clone_size: few; d_call: -; v_call: TRBV6-1; cdr3_aa: CASSERRRTDTQYF; cdr3_nt: TGTGCCAGCAGTGAGCGGCGTCGCACAGATACGCAGTATTTT
j_call: TRBJ2-7; clone_size: few; d_call: -; v_call: TRBV28; cdr3_aa: CASSLFGVDFSF; cdr3_nt: TGTGCCAGCAGTTTATTTGGGGTTGACTTTTCCTTC
j_call: TRBJ2-5; clone_size: -; d_call: -; v_call: TRBV7-2; cdr3_aa: CASSLVSLHGETQYF; cdr3_nt: TGTGCCAGCAGCTTAGTGTCCCTCCACGGAGAGACCCAGTACTTC
j_call: TRBJ2-1; clone_size: -; d_call: -; v_call: TRBV19; cdr3_aa: CASSIPGSAYNEQFF; cdr3_nt: TGTGCCAGTAGTATCCCGGGTTCGGCCTACAATGAGCAGTTCTTC
j_call: TRBJ1-6; clone_size: -; d_call: -; v_call: TRBV7-6; cdr3_aa: CASSLESRSPLHF; cdr3_nt: TGTGCCAGCAGCTTAGAGAGTCGTTCACCCCTCCACTTT
j_call: TRBJ1-4; clone_size: -; d_call: -; v_call: TRBV9; cdr3_aa: CASSVAAATNEKLFF; cdr3_nt: TGTGCCAGCAGCGTAGCAGCTGCAACTAATGAAAAACTGTTTTTT
j_call: TRBJ2-1; clone_size: -; d_call: TRBD2; v_call: TRBV7-3; cdr3_aa: CASSPQRGGLSSYNEQFF; cdr3_nt: TGTGCCAGCAGCCCCCAGCGGGGGGGACTCAGCTCCTACAATGAGCAGTTCTTC
j_call: TRBJ2-1; clone_size: -; d_call: -; v_call: TRBV4-3; cdr3_aa: CASSQDEKQGNEQFF; cdr3_nt: TGCGCCAGCAGCCAAGACGAAAAACAGGGTAATGAGCAGTTCTTC
j_call: TRBJ2-3; clone_size: -; d_call: -; v_call: TRBV5-8; cdr3_aa: CASSLLSGPTDTQYF; cdr3_nt: TGTGCCAGCAGCTTGTTGTCGGGACCCACAGATACGCAGTATTTT
j_call: TRBJ2-7; clone_size: -; d_call: TRBD2; v_call: TRBV6-6; cdr3_aa: CASSASGGSSYEQYF; cdr3_nt: TGTGCCAGCAGTGCTAGCGGGGGGTCCTCCTACGAGCAGTACTTC
j_call: TRBJ2-7; clone_size: -; d_call: -; v_call: TRBV7-2; cdr3_aa: CASSLGAGSYEQYF; cdr3_nt: TGTGCCAGCAGCTTAGGGGCAGGCTCCTACGAGCAGTACTTC
j_call: TRBJ1-2; clone_size: -; d_call: TRBD1; v_call: TRBV19; cdr3_aa: CASGQDNYGYTF; cdr3_nt: TGTGCCAGTGGACAGGATAACTATGGCTACACCTTC
j_call: TRBJ2-5; clone_size: -; d_call: -; v_call: TRBV4-1; cdr3_aa: CASSQVGAGQETQYF; cdr3_nt: TGCGCCAGCAGCCAAGTGGGGGCGGGGCAAGAGACCCAGTACTTC
j_call: TRBJ1-1; clone_size: -; d_call: -; v_call: TRBV6-5; cdr3_aa: CASSYTGVGTEAFF; cdr3_nt: TGTGCCAGCAGTTATACGGGGGTCGGCACTGAAGCTTTCTTT
j_call: TRBJ1-1; clone_size: -; d_call: -; v_call: TRBV5-1; cdr3_aa: CASSSIGGSSTEAFF; cdr3_nt: TGCGCCAGCAGCTCGATAGGGGGGAGTAGCACTGAAGCTTTCTTT
j_call: TRBJ2-5; clone_size: once; d_call: -; v_call: TRBV6-1; cdr3_aa: CASILTRTSETQYF; cdr3_nt: TGTGCCAGCATTCTGACCCGGACCTCAGAGACCCAGTACTTC
j_call: TRBJ2-7; clone_size: -; d_call: -; v_call: TRBV28; cdr3_aa: CASRARWESYEQYF; cdr3_nt: TGTGCCAGCCGGGCCCGCTGGGAGTCCTACGAGCAGTACTTC
j_call: TRBJ2-7; clone_size: -; d_call: -; v_call: TRBV4-3; cdr3_aa: CASSPRPGGSEGQYF; cdr3_nt: TGCGCCAGCAGCCCCCGGCCCGGCGGAAGTGAGGGGCAGTACTTC
j_call: TRBJ2-7; clone_size: -; d_call: TRBD1; v_call: TRBV7-7; cdr3_aa: CASSPGTGTYEQYF; cdr3_nt: TGTGCTAGCAGCCCTGGGACAGGAACCTACGAGCAGTACTTC
j_call: TRBJ1-1; clone_size: -; d_call: -; v_call: TRBV29-1; cdr3_aa: CSVEDLGDTEAFF; cdr3_nt: TGCAGCGTTGAAGATCTGGGGGACACTGAAGCTTTCTTT
j_call: TRBJ1-3; clone_size: few; d_call: TRBD1; v_call: TRBV5-1; cdr3_aa: CASSYTGTGSGNTIYF; cdr3_nt: TGCGCCAGCAGCTATACCGGGACAGGGTCTGGAAACACCATATATTTT
j_call: TRBJ2-5; clone_size: -; d_call: -; v_call: TRBV6-1; cdr3_aa: CASSEALGLVRETQYF; cdr3_nt: TGTGCCAGCAGTGAAGCGCTTGGCCTGGTACGGGAGACCCAGTACTTC
j_call: TRBJ2-3; clone_size: -; d_call: -; v_call: TRBV9; cdr3_aa: CASSVGSRGTGTDTQYF; cdr3_nt: TGTGCCAGCAGCGTAGGGAGTCGGGGAACAGGCACAGATACGCAGTATTTT
j_call: TRBJ2-4; clone_size: -; d_call: TRBD2; v_call: TRBV5-1; cdr3_aa: CASSPTMAGGRNIQYF; cdr3_nt: TGCGCCAGCAGCCCAACTATGGCGGGGGGGCGGAACATTCAGTACTTC
j_call: TRBJ1-5; clone_size: -; d_call: TRBD1; v_call: TRBV28; cdr3_aa: CASNPTGGVNQPQHF; cdr3_nt: TGTGCCAGCAATCCGACAGGGGGCGTCAATCAGCCCCAGCATTTT
j_call: TRBJ2-3; clone_size: -; d_call: -; v_call: TRBV14; cdr3_aa: CASNRQTTDTQYF; cdr3_nt: TGTGCCAGCAACAGACAAACCACAGATACGCAGTATTTT
j_call: TRBJ1-6; clone_size: -; d_call: -; v_call: TRBV28; cdr3_aa: CASKGFRLYNSPLHF; cdr3_nt: TGTGCCAGCAAAGGTTTCAGACTCTATAATTCACCCCTCCACTTT
j_call: TRBJ1-2; clone_size: -; d_call: -; v_call: TRBV29-1; cdr3_aa: CSVEGERGRYGYTF; cdr3_nt: TGCAGCGTTGAAGGGGAACGGGGCCGGTATGGCTACACCTTC
j_call: TRBJ2-1; clone_size: -; d_call: -; v_call: TRBV27; cdr3_aa: CASSLQRESPYNEQFF; cdr3_nt: TGTGCCAGCAGCCTCCAAAGGGAATCACCCTACAATGAGCAGTTCTTC
j_call: TRBJ2-1; clone_size: -; d_call: -; v_call: TRBV11-1; cdr3_aa: CASSLIGPNEQFF; cdr3_nt: TGTGCCAGCAGCTTAATAGGACCTAATGAGCAGTTCTTC
j_call: TRBJ1-1; clone_size: -; d_call: TRBD1; v_call: TRBV6-9; cdr3_aa: CASSFRNRGTEAFF; cdr3_nt: TGTGCCAGCAGTTTCCGAAACAGGGGCACTGAAGCTTTCTTT
j_call: TRBJ1-4; clone_size: -; d_call: -; v_call: TRBV5-1; cdr3_aa: CASSLGASGVEKLFF; cdr3_nt: TGCGCCAGCAGCTTGGGGGCGAGTGGTGTCGAAAAACTGTTTTTT
j_call: TRBJ2-1; clone_size: -; d_call: TRBD1; v_call: TRBV4-3; cdr3_aa: CASSQDLTGTGSYNEQFF; cdr3_nt: TGCGCCAGCAGCCAGGATCTTACTGGGACAGGGAGTTACAATGAGCAGTTCTTC
j_call: TRBJ1-3; clone_size: -; d_call: -; v_call: TRBV11-2; cdr3_aa: CASRLRSTTDSGNTIYF; cdr3_nt: TGTGCCAGCAGATTACGTTCGACCACGGACTCTGGAAACACCATATATTTT
j_call: TRBJ1-1; clone_size: -; d_call: -; v_call: TRBV7-9; cdr3_aa: CASSLEAGRNTEAFF; cdr3_nt: TGTGCCAGCAGCTTAGAAGCAGGGAGGAACACTGAAGCTTTCTTT
j_call: TRBJ1-3; clone_size: once; d_call: -; v_call: TRBV7-8; cdr3_aa: CASSFAGNTIYF; cdr3_nt: TGTGCCAGCAGCTTCGCGGGAAACACCATATATTTT
j_call: TRBJ2-3; clone_size: -; d_call: -; v_call: TRBV9; cdr3_aa: CASSVSGRGTDTQYF; cdr3_nt: TGTGCCAGCAGCGTATCCGGGCGGGGCACAGATACGCAGTATTTT